These 32 T cell receptor beta chains originate from one sample sequenced in a study of T cells after yellow fever vaccination. TCRdb ran MiXCR on the 5' RACE reads and lists one entry per CDR3 protein. This table holds around 300,000 distinct CDR3 sequences, approximately 4% found once. The sample consisted of PBMCs, taken 5 days after the yellow fever booster vaccination. These receptors were collected from a man in his late teens or twenties who received the YFV17D yellow fever vaccine.

This clonotype was counted at least ten times. The CDR3 nucleotides are TGCGCCAGCAGCCTTCGTAAGGGGGCGCGAGATACGCAGTATTTT. Translation gives CASSLRKGARDTQYF. The chain has TRBV4-1 and TRBJ2-3; 7 nucleotides match TRBD1. This CDR3 is 15 amino acids long. V shed 4 bases, J shed 5 bases, and the junction held 9 bases outside the gene matches. Germline CDR1 is MGHRA and CDR2 is YSYEKL.

The V and J genes are TRBV5-1 and TRBJ2-1, with 9 bases fitting TRBD1. CDR1 SGHRS and CDR2 YFSETQ come from the germline V gene. The CDR3 is made up of 15 amino acids. J lost 10 bases, V lost 3 bases, and 11 bases had no gene match. In DNA, the CDR3 is TGCGCCAGCAGCTACCCCCCGGGACAGGGCTACGAGCAGTTCTTC. Translating gives CASSYPPGQGYEQFF.

This chain joins TRBV7-9 and TRBJ1-4; perhaps TRBD1 as D (5 bases). Per the germline V gene, CDR1 is SEHNR and CDR2 is FQNEAQ (reference sequence). V lost 3 bases and J 7 bases, leaving 15 bases between the germline ends. The CDR3 spans 15 residues. As DNA, the CDR3 is TGTGCCAGCAGCTTCACGACAGCTTTAGGTGAAAAACTGTTTTTT. It yields the protein CASSFTTALGEKLFF.

The chain combines TRBV10-3 with TRBJ1-1; 8 bases agree with TRBD1. The CDR3 consists of 15 residues. Germline V gene sequence: CDR1 ENHRY, CDR2 SYGVKD. J lost 4 bases, V lost 4 bases, and 8 bases had no gene match. The CDR3 region has the DNA TGTGCCATCAGTGGAGGACAGGGATCGGGCACTGAAGCTTTCTTT. Its protein product is CAISGGQGSGTEAFF.

This clonotype was counted only a few times. The V and J genes are TRBV6-6 and TRBJ1-5; unclear D gene. The CDR3 runs 13 residues. V was cut by 2 bases and J by 9 bases, with 11 bases left in between. Germline CDR1 MNHNY, CDR2 SVGAGI (reference sequence). Here the CDR3 reads CASSYVWGRPQHF. The CDR3 region has the DNA TGTGCCAGCAGTTACGTCTGGGGTCGGCCCCAGCATTTT.

V and J are TRBV7-2 and TRBJ1-2; TRBD1 agrees at 8 bases. Germline assignment: CDR1 SGHTA and CDR2 FQGNSA. J gave up 2 bases and V 1 base, and 6 bases lay outside the gene matches. The CDR3 has 16 residues. For the CDR3, the DNA is TGTGCCAGCAGCTTAGGACAGGGGACAGGCAACTATGGCTACACCTTC. As protein: CASSLGQGTGNYGYTF. The full variable domain, its missing parts supplied by reference TRBV7-2 and TRBJ1-2, is GAGVSQSPSNKVTEKGKDVELRCDPISGHTALYWYRQSLGQGLEFLIYFQGNSAPDKSGLPSDRFSAERTGGSVSTLTIQRTQQEDSAVYLCASSLGQGTGNYGYTFGSGTRLTVV.

Many counts were recorded for this clonotype. J is TRBJ2-5 and V is TRBV7-2; 12 nucleotides align to TRBD1. Germline V gene data show CDR1 as SGHTA and CDR2 as FQGNSA. The ends lost 5 bases at V and 5 bases at J; junction bases unmatched: 3. This CDR3 comprises 14 residues. DNA for the CDR3: TGTGCCAGCAGCCGGGACAGGGGGCCGGAGACCCAGTACTTC. As protein: CASSRDRGPETQYF.

In its sample, this clonotype was seen a few times. A junction end diverges from the germline sequence, so it may reflect a read error. The chain recombines TRBV7-7 with TRBJ2-3; weak D call: TRBD2 (6 bases). Germline values: CDR1 SSHAT, CDR2 FNYEAQ (reference sequence). This CDR3 has 15 amino acids. The CDR3 bases are TGTGCTAGCAGCCCTACTGCCGGGACTCCTGGTACGCAGTATTTT. Its protein product is CASSPTAGTPGTQYF.

This clonotype turned up a few times. The chain couples TRBV7-2 to TRBJ2-3, with no clear D. The CDR3 spans 13 residues. Looked up from germline, CDR1 is SGHTA and CDR2 is FQGNSA. V gave up 3 bases and J gave up 2 bases, with 6 bases separating them. The CDR3 spells CASSFSFTDTQYF. CDR3 nucleotides: TGTGCCAGCAGCTTTTCCTTCACAGATACGCAGTATTTT.

This clonotype has only a few counts. The CDR3 bases are TGTGCCACCAGCAGATCGGACAGGGGGCCTGAAGCTTTCTTT. It yields the protein CATSRSDRGPEAFF. The genes are TRBV15 and TRBJ1-1; 11 nucleotides align to TRBD1. The CDR3 covers 14 residues. CDR1 is LNHNV and CDR2 is YYDKDF in the germline V gene (reference sequence). V gave up 2 bases and J gave up 6 bases; unmatched junction bases: 2. The variable domain in full, with the rest retrieved from reference TRBV15 and TRBJ1-1, is DAMVIQNPRYQVTQFGKPVTLSCSQTLNHNVMYWYQQKSSQAPKLLFHYYDKDFNNEADTPDNFQSRRPNTSFCFLDIRSPGLGDTAMYLCATSRSDRGPEAFFGQGTRLTVV.

The rearrangement links TRBV20-1 to TRBJ1-4, with a weak D call TRBD1 (5 bases). V was clipped by 7 bases and J by 7 bases, with 16 bases between them. The CDR3 contains 13 residues. Germline V gives CDR1 DFQATT, CDR2 SNEGSKA (reference sequence). The CDR3 coding sequence is TGCAGTGTTCATACACCAGGGCGTGAAAAACTGTTTTTT. The encoded protein is CSVHTPGREKLFF.

Only a few counts were recorded for this clonotype. The rearrangement links TRBV24-1 to TRBJ2-3; a possible D gene is TRBD2 (7 bases). Trimming left V 5 bases short and J 3 bases short, with 20 bases between. CDR3 size: 17 residues. Germline V gene lookup returns CDR1 KGHDR and CDR2 SFDVKD. CDR3 in DNA: TGTGCCACCAGTGCCTCCTGGGGGGGGGCGGGTACAGATACGCAGTATTTT. Translation gives CATSASWGGAGTDTQYF.

Only a few counts were recorded for this clonotype. This chain links TRBV24-1 with TRBJ2-1; 9 positions match TRBD1. This CDR3 spans 16 amino acids. J was trimmed by 5 bases and V by 2 bases; bases with no gene match: 6. Germline CDR1 and CDR2: KGHDR and SFDVKD. Here the CDR3 DNA reads TGTGCCACCAGTGATTCCGGGACAGGGACGCACAATGAGCAGTTCTTC. Its protein product is CATSDSGTGTHNEQFF.

This clonotype has only a few counts. J is TRBJ2-5 and V is TRBV6-2 or TRBV6-3; 14 bases align to TRBD2. The CDR3 has 16 amino acids. Germline CDR1 and CDR2: MNHEY and SVGEGT. Trimming removed 6 bases from V and 5 bases from J; junction bases left unmatched: 8. DNA for the CDR3: TGTGCCAGCAGGAGACTAGCGGGGGGGCCGCGGGAGACCCAGTACTTC. It specifies CASRRLAGGPRETQYF.

The table lists this clonotype with a few counts. V gene TRBV14 combines with J gene TRBJ2-1; 8 bases line up with TRBD1. The CDR3 has 13 residues. Losses at the gene ends were 4 bases for V and 8 bases for J; bases not matched to a gene: 4. Germline assignment: CDR1 SGHDN and CDR2 FVKESK. The CDR3 DNA follows: TGTGCCAGCAGCCTTACAGGGGGTTATGAGCAGTTCTTC. Amino acid sequence: CASSLTGGYEQFF.

This clonotype has ten or more counts. The V and J genes are TRBV5-1 and TRBJ1-6; TRBD1 matches at 8 bases. With 1 base clipped from V and 10 bases from J, the junction kept 16 bases outside the gene matches. The V gene's germline CDR1 is SGHRS and CDR2 YFSETQ. CDR3 length equals 18 residues. CDR3: CASSLSDTGGLLGSPLHF. In nucleotides, the CDR3 is TGCGCCAGCAGCTTGTCAGACACAGGGGGTCTCCTTGGCTCACCCCTCCACTTT.

The CDR3 region is CASSLPNPARSYEQYF. The CDR3 DNA follows: TGTGCCAGCAGCCTGCCTAACCCGGCTAGGTCCTACGAGCAGTACTTC. J is TRBJ2-7 and V is TRBV5-6; D gene unclear. There are 16 residues in the CDR3. CDR1 and CDR2 (germline): SGHDT, YYEEEE. Trimming removed 4 bases at V and 1 base at J, with 18 bases between.

This chain connects TRBV7-6 to TRBJ2-7; D is possibly TRBD2 (7 bases). V was shortened by 3 bases and J by 6 bases, with 12 bases between the two germline ends. The CDR3 length is 13 residues. In germline, CDR1 is SGHVS, CDR2 FNYEAQ. The DNA of the CDR3 is TGTGCCAGCAGCTTTGGGGGGGACATCGAGCAGTACTTC. Residues: CASSFGGDIEQYF.

The rearrangement joins TRBV25-1 to TRBJ2-1; 12 positions agree with TRBD2. The CDR3 has 17 amino acids. V gave up 3 bases and J gave up 4 bases; unmatched junction bases: 7. The germline V gene has CDR1 MGHDK and CDR2 SYGVNS. The CDR3 coding sequence is TGTGCCAGCAGTGATCCTAGCGGGGGGGTTGGGTACAATGAGCAGTTCTTC. Encoded protein: CASSDPSGGVGYNEQFF.

There are a few counts of this clonotype. This chain joins TRBV18 and TRBJ2-5, with 7 bases that match TRBD1. Trimming cost V 0 bases and J 2 bases; bases outside gene matches: 6. Germline values: CDR1 KGHSH, CDR2 LQKENI. This CDR3 contains 16 residues. The CDR3 DNA is TGTGCCAGCTCACCACCGGGACAGAATAAACAAGAGACCCAGTACTTC. Residues: CASSPPGQNKQETQYF. Based on the CDR3 plus reference TRBV18 and TRBJ2-5, the full variable domain is NAGVMQNPRHLVRRRGQEARLRCSPMKGHSHVYWYRQLPEEGLKFMVYLQKENIIDESGMPKERFSAEFPKEGPSILRIQQVVRGDSAAYFCASSPPGQNKQETQYFGPGTRLLVL.

This clonotype was recorded a few times. The chain couples TRBV14 to TRBJ1-1; 7 bases match TRBD1. Germline trimming cut 3 bases from V and 4 bases from J; bases unmatched to any gene: 5. The V gene's germline CDR1 is SGHDN and CDR2 FVKESK. This CDR3 contains 14 residues. The CDR3 DNA sequence: TGTGCCAGCAGCCAGTTTACAGGGGCCACTGAAGCTTTCTTT. It specifies CASSQFTGATEAFF.

This clonotype was picked up a small number of times. The V gene is TRBV20-1, the J gene TRBJ1-1; 7 bases match TRBD1. Germline CDR1 is DFQATT and CDR2 is SNEGSKA (reference sequence). V dropped 8 bases and J dropped 0; count of bases not matched to a gene: 3. This CDR3 region has 12 residues. The CDR3 protein is CSPQGMNTEAFF. In DNA form, the CDR3 reads TGCAGTCCACAGGGGATGAACACTGAAGCTTTCTTT.

This clonotype appeared a few times. The chain combines TRBV9 with TRBJ1-1; D is unresolved. V lost 4 bases to trimming and J lost 6 bases, with 16 bases between them. In germline, CDR1 is SGDLS, CDR2 YYNGEE. The CDR3 loop spans 14 amino acids. CDR3 DNA sequence: TGTGCCAGCAGCCCCGTTCCCGAGGGCCCTGAAGCTTTCTTT. Amino acid sequence: CASSPVPEGPEAFF.

This clonotype came up a few times. V and J are TRBV11-2 and TRBJ1-1; maybe TRBD1 (6 bases). CDR1 SGHAT and CDR2 FQNNGV come from the germline V gene. Trimming pared 4 bases from V and 0 bases from J, leaving 21 bases between. The CDR3 consists of 18 residues. The CDR3 DNA sequence: TGTGCCAGCAGCTCACCAAGGGGGGGAGGTAGCATGAACACTGAAGCTTTCTTT. Its protein product is CASSSPRGGGSMNTEAFF.

This clonotype has a count of ten or more. The gene calls are TRBV5-1 and TRBJ2-5; D unclear. The CDR3 spans 14 residues. Germline V gene data show CDR1 as SGHRS and CDR2 as YFSETQ. V was shortened by 3 bases and J by 8 bases, with 17 bases between the two germline ends. The CDR3 DNA is TGCGCCAGCAGCTCGCGGACGGACCCCGGCACCCAGTACTTC. Its translation: CASSSRTDPGTQYF.

A few counts support this clonotype. The V gene is TRBV4-3, the J gene TRBJ2-1; D remains ambiguous. CDR3 length: 14 residues. CDR1 LGHNA and CDR2 YSLEER come from the germline V gene. With 0 bases removed from V and 4 bases from J, the gap between germline ends came to 7 bases. CDR3 DNA: TGCGCCAGCAGCCAAGAACAGCGTTACAATGAGCAGTTCTTC. This translates into CASSQEQRYNEQFF.

This clonotype was observed a few times. The chain is built from TRBV5-4 and TRBJ1-1, with 9 bases lining up with TRBD1. The CDR3 consists of 12 residues. Trimming took 4 bases from V and 8 from J; bases not matched to a gene: 3. Germline V gene sequence: CDR1 SGHNT, CDR2 YYREEE (reference sequence). CDR3 protein: CASSPGTGEAFF. For the CDR3, the DNA is TGTGCCAGCAGCCCTGGGACAGGGGAAGCTTTCTTT.

This clonotype was counted between two and nine times. The CDR3: CASTPGAGFSEAFF. In nucleotides, the CDR3 is TGTGCCAGCACTCCAGGGGCAGGGTTCTCTGAAGCTTTCTTT. This rearrangement joins TRBV6-5 to TRBJ1-1; possible D gene TRBD1, 6 bases. This CDR3 is 14 amino acids long. Germline CDR1 MNHEY, CDR2 SVGAGI. Trimming removed 7 bases at V and 6 bases at J, with 18 bases between.

This clonotype was counted a few times. The chain combines TRBV18 with TRBJ2-5; D is ambiguous. The CDR3 is made up of 15 amino acids. The germline V and J ends were trimmed by 3 bases and 1 base, with 12 bases remaining between them. Germline CDR1 and CDR2: KGHSH and LQKENI. CDR3 nucleotides: TGTGCCAGCTCACCCCAGTCTGCGTCCCAAGAGACCCAGTACTTC. Its protein is CASSPQSASQETQYF.

This clonotype was observed at least ten times. The rearrangement uses TRBV5-1 and TRBJ2-1, with 7 bases fitting TRBD2. The CDR3 sequence is 14 residues long. Looked up from germline, CDR1 is SGHRS and CDR2 is YFSETQ. Trimming took 4 bases from V and 4 from J; bases not matched to a gene: 5. The CDR3, as DNA: TGCGCCAGCAGCATGGCTAGCGGTTACAATGAGCAGTTCTTC. It specifies CASSMASGYNEQFF. Supplemented by reference TRBV5-1 and TRBJ2-1, the full variable domain reads KAGVTQTPRYLIKTRGQQVTLSCSPISGHRSVSWYQQTPGQGLQFLFEYFSETQRNKGNFPGRFSGRQFSNSRSEMNVSTLELGDSALYLCASSMASGYNEQFFGPGTRLTVL.

This chain links TRBV5-1 with TRBJ2-1; 8 nucleotides agree with TRBD1. There are 14 residues in the CDR3. Germline CDR1 and CDR2: SGHRS and YFSETQ. V dropped 4 bases and J dropped 9; count of bases not matched to a gene: 9. The CDR3 reads CASSQTGAGGEQFF. The CDR3 nucleotides read TGCGCCAGCAGCCAGACAGGGGCCGGTGGTGAGCAGTTCTTC.

This clonotype has a count of ten or more. The V call is TRBV15, the J call TRBJ2-3; TRBD1 aligns across 7 bases. CDR1 and CDR2 (germline): LNHNV, YYDKDF (reference sequence). With V trimmed by 5 bases and J by 4 bases, 3 bases remained unmatched. This CDR3 spans 13 amino acids. The CDR3 loop is CATSVDRADTQYF. In DNA, the CDR3 is TGTGCCACCAGCGTCGACAGGGCAGATACGCAGTATTTT.